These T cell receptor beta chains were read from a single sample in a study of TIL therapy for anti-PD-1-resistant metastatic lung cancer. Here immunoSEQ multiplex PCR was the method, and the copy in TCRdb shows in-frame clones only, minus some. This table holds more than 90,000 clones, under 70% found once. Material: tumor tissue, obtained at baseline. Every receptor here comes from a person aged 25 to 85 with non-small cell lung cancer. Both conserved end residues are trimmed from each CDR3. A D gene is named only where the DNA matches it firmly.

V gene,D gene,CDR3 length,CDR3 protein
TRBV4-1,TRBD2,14,ASSQGRGATYNEQF
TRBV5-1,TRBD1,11,ASSQTGATEAF
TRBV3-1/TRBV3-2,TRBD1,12,ASSHLDRAGGYT
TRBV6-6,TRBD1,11,ASSWDRSNEQF
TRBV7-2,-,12,ASSIGGGTGELF
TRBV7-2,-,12,ASSSRRPEETQY
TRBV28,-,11,ASSRDGGGGYT
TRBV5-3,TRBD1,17,ARSLTRDRGLYSNQPQH
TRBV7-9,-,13,ASSLEGQTNEKLF
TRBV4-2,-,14,ASSQDLGGTYNEQF
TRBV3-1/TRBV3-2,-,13,ASSPLQLSGNTIY
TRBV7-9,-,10,AGRGTGYEQY
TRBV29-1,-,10,SVVGQTYEQY
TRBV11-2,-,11,ASSLARTGELF
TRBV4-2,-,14,ASSQDISRTAHGYT
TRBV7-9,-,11,ATPVLGGNEQF
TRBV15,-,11,ATSRASTDTQY
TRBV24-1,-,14,ATSPPGRLNTGELF
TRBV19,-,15,ASSISLGGGRVTEAF
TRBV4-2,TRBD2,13,ASSQDIGGNNEQF
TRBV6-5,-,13,ASSYGGGPYNEQF
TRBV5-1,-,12,ASSLVANQETQY
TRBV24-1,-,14,ATSDLGAVATYEQY
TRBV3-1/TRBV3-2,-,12,ASSQDSAKNIQY
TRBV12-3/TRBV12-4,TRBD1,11,ASSYGQGNGYT
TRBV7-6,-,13,ASSLGRVLNSPLH
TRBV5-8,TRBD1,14,ASRLFGTGEGQPQH
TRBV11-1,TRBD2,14,ASSAWTSSLSYEQY
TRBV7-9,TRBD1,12,ASNRQGSGQPQH
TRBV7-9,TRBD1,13,ASSIRGQGAGELF
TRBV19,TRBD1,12,ASSLGQGLETQY
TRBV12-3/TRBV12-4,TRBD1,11,ASSWDRITEAF
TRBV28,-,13,ASRPRMRGGETQY
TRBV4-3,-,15,ASSRTTEIYFTDTQY
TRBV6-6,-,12,ASRQGPAYNEQF
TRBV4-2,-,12,ASSQGWQTYEQY
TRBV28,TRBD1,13,ASSDGQGVWEKLF
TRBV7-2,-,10,ASSLARNEQF
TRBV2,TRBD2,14,ASTPGGLAVSYEQY
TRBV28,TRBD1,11,ASTDRARDGYT
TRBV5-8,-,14,ASSPVPAATNEKLF
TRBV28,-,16,ASSPPRVTGTSYNEQF
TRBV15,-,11,ATTSGLTDTQY
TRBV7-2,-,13,ASSLVEVGKETQY
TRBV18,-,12,ASSPILAADEQF
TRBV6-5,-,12,ASSSTYRVQPQH
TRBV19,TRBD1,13,ASSIRTGEVYEQY
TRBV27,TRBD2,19,ASSGAYLGGAGGPGTGELF
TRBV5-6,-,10,ASSLRNTEAF
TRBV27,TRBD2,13,ASSPKGTSGNIQY